This TCR beta chain stems from a study of T-cell reconstitution after alpha-beta-depleted transplantation in children. Whole-study findings and limits: It was newly produced T cells that mostly accounted for T-cell counts and diversity one year after transplant.

The CDR3 runs 14 residues. In germline, CDR1 is SGHAT, CDR2 FQNNGV. Trimming removed 3 bases at V and 5 bases at J, with 14 bases between. Note on this clonotype: Its antigen is still unknown.

Molecular barcoding with unique molecular identifiers was used for the TCRbeta library. From the PCR reads, TCRdb called clonotypes with MiXCR, one entry per CDR3 protein. The repertoire holds 700,000 to 850,000 distinct CDR3 sequences, with around 17% as singletons. This TCR was recovered from a male patient between 5 and 17 years old who had a stem cell transplant for acute lymphoblastic leukemia, so the T cells may come from the graft donor. Sequenced material: PBMCs, mostly from graft donor cells, taken 360 days after TCRalphabeta/CD19-depleted stem cell transplant. V usage is TRBV11-2 and J usage is TRBJ2-7; D is unresolved. Written as DNA, the CDR3 is TGTGCCAGCAGCTTTTCTAACTCGGAGCACGAGCAGTACTTC. Translated, it gives CASSFSNSEHEQYF.